Here is one TCR beta chain with its context. Its antigen remains unknown. This sample was taken from a study of shared clonotypes between healthy human individuals. Regarding the study as a whole: Sampling covered nothing but blood. Tissue TCR repertoires likely differ from those found in blood.

CDR1 SGHRS and CDR2 YFSETQ come from the germline V gene. V lost 0 bases and J 2 bases, leaving 9 bases between the germline ends. The CDR3 is 15 amino acids. Profiled with immunoSEQ multiplex PCR; TCRdb holds only in-frame clones, not every one. This table holds 950,000 to 1,100,000 clones, around 74% found once. The sequenced sample was memory CD4+ T cells sorted from blood. The subset here: CD45RA-negative fraction. The receptor was derived from a man aged 18 to 35 in good health. The V call is TRBV5-1, the J call TRBJ2-1; tentatively, D is TRBD2 (6 bases). The CDR3, as DNA: TGCGCCAGCAGCTTGGACTGGGGGGCCTACAATGAGCAGTTCTTC. It translates to CASSLDWGAYNEQFF.